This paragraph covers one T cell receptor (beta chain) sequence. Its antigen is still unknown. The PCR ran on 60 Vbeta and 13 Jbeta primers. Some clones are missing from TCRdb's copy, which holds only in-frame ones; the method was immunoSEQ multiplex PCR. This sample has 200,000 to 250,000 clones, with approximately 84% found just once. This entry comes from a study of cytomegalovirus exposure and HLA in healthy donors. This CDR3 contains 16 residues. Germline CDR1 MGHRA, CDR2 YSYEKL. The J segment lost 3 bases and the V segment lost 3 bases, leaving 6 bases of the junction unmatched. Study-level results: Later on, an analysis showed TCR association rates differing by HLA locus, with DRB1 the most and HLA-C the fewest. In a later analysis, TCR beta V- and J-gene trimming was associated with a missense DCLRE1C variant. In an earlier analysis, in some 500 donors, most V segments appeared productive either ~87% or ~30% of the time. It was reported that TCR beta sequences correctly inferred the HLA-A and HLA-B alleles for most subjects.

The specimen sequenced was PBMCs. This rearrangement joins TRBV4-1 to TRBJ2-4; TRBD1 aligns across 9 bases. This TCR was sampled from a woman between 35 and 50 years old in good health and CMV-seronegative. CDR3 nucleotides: TGCGCCAGCAGCCAGCCCGGGACAGGGAGCAAAAACATTCAGTACTTC. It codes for CASSQPGTGSKNIQYF.